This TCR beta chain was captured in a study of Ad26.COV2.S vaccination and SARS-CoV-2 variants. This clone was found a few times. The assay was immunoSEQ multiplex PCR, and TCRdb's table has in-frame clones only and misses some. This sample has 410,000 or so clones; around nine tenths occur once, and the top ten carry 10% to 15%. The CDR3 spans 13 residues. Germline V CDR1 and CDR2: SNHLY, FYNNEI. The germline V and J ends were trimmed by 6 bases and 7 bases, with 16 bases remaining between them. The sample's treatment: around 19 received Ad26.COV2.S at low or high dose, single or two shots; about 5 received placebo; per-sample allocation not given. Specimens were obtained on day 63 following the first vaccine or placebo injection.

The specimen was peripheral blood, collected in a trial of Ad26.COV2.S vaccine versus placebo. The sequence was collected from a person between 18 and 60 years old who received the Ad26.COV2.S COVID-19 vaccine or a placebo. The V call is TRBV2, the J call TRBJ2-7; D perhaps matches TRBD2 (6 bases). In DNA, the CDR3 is TGTGCCAGCAGCCGACTGGTGGGAGGAGAGCAGTACTTC. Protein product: CASSRLVGGEQYF.